This TCR beta chain was found in a study of regulatory dendritic cells for organ transplantation. Assay: immunoSEQ multiplex PCR; the TCRdb copy retains only in-frame clones and omits some. The sample carries about 21,000 clones, 85% recorded once. Germline V CDR1 and CDR2: ENHRY, SYGVKD. Trimming removed 11 bases at V and 8 bases at J, with 19 bases between. CDR3 length equals 12 residues. The study's findings and limits: Memory CD8+ clonal expansion seemed more limited with regulatory than mature dendritic cells. Memory T cells were less diverse than naive, with memory CD8+ most oligoclonal.

Comment on this clone: As yet, its antigen is unknown.

CFSE-labeled sorted T cells met regulatory or mature dendritic cells for under 6 days. The sample taken for sequencing was naive CD4+ T cells from blood cultured with dendritic cells. Regarding subset: CD45RA+ naive T cells. The sequence was collected from a human donor in good health. The rearrangement joins TRBV10-3 to TRBJ2-7; no firm D call. The CDR3 coding sequence is TGTGCCGCGAGTGGGGTATCGGAGCAGCAGTACTTC. It encodes CAASGVSEQQYF.